These 20 T cell receptor beta chains were sequenced from one sample in a study of regulatory T cells in long-lasting Graves disease. The TCR beta library used iRepertoire HTBI primers with Arm-PCR amplification of CDR3. TCRdb independently ran MiXCR on the multiplex PCR reads; one entry per CDR3 protein. The sample comprises around 420,000 distinct CDR3 sequences, roughly 16% of which are singletons, and about 20% rests with the top ten. Time point denoted: newly diagnosed GD, antithyroid drugs for less than 3 months. RNA isolated from PBMCs was used to make the TCR library. This material consisted of peripheral blood mononuclear cells (PBMCs), taken at new diagnosis, from a patient treated with antithyroid drugs. Source of these receptors: a female donor with Graves disease.

The chain has TRBV11-1 and TRBJ2-1, with 9 bases that match TRBD1. Germline V gene data show CDR1 as SGHAT and CDR2 as FQDESV (reference sequence). The CDR3 length is 15 residues. J was trimmed by 3 bases and V by 5 bases; bases with no gene match: 5. The CDR3 spells CASSPDRGDYNEQFF. For the CDR3, the DNA is TGTGCCAGCAGCCCGGACAGGGGCGACTACAATGAGCAGTTCTTC. The full variable domain, its missing parts supplied by reference TRBV11-1 and TRBJ2-1, is EAEVAQSPRYKITEKSQAVAFWCDPISGHATLYWYRQILGQGPELLVQFQDESVVDDSQLPKDRFSAERLKGVDSTLKIQPAELGDSAMYLCASSPDRGDYNEQFFGPGTRLTVL.

About this clonotype: A read error may be the cause here, since a much bigger clone is one base away. The chain uses TRBV20-1 and TRBJ2-7; 7 bases align to TRBD2. Trimming removed 4 bases from V and 2 bases from J; junction bases left unmatched: 8. Germline CDR1 reads DFQATT; CDR2 reads SNEGSKA (reference sequence). This CDR3 has 14 amino acids. CDR3 DNA sequence: TGCAGTGCTAAGTCGGCTAGCGGCGCCTACGAGCAGTACTTC. As protein: CSAKSASGAYEQYF.

The V and J genes are TRBV12-3 or TRBV12-4 and TRBJ2-1; the D gene could be TRBD1 or TRBD2 (5 bases each). Deletions cut 3 bases from V and 7 bases from J, with 13 bases between. The CDR3 is 14 amino acids. Here the CDR3 reads CASSLFGGKNEQFF. As DNA, the CDR3 is TGTGCCAGCAGTTTGTTTGGGGGAAAAAATGAGCAGTTCTTC.

There are a few counts of this clonotype. This sequence joins TRBV5-1 and TRBJ2-7, with D perhaps matching TRBD1 (6 bases). Trimming pared 0 bases from V and 0 bases from J, leaving 7 bases between. Germline CDR1 is SGHRS and CDR2 is YFSETQ. The CDR3 has 14 amino acids. The CDR3 coding sequence is TGCGCCAGCAGCTTGGGGACAGTCTCCTACGAGCAGTACTTC. Its translation is CASSLGTVSYEQYF.

There are many counts of this clonotype. The gene calls are TRBV11-3 and TRBJ2-1; 8 nucleotides line up with TRBD2. CDR1 and CDR2 (germline): SGHNT, YENEEA. The V gene end was trimmed by 4 bases and the J gene end by 8 bases; junction bases not matched to a gene: 7. The CDR3 is 14 amino acids. The CDR3 spells CASSSPGRGDEQFF. The CDR3 DNA follows: TGTGCCAGCAGCTCGCCCGGGCGGGGGGATGAGCAGTTCTTC.

This clonotype was seen repeatedly, ten times or more. V and J are TRBV20-1 and TRBJ2-2; D is ambiguous. Trimming shortened V by 4 bases and J by 6 bases, and 9 bases separated the two germline ends. Germline V lookup: CDR1 DFQATT, CDR2 SNEGSKA (reference sequence). The CDR3 contains 12 residues. In nucleotides, the CDR3 is TGCAGTGCTACCGTCCGTGCCGGGGAGCTGTTTTTT. Its translation: CSATVRAGELFF.

About this clonotype itself: This clone may be a read error of a much larger clone one base away. V and J are TRBV24-1 and TRBJ2-5; 11 bases agree with TRBD2. Germline values: CDR1 KGHDR, CDR2 SFDVKD. Trimming cost V 3 bases and J 11 bases; bases outside gene matches: 10. The CDR3 runs 15 residues. The chain's CDR3 is CATSDQIAGGEEQYF. The CDR3 DNA reads as TGTGCCACCAGTGATCAGATAGCGGGGGGGGAAGAGCAGTACTTC.

This chain joins TRBV20-1 and TRBJ2-5, with TRBD2 matching 10 bases. Trimming took 0 bases from V and 6 from J; bases not matched to a gene: 10. The V gene's germline CDR1 is DFQATT and CDR2 SNEGSKA (reference sequence). This CDR3 is built from 16 residues. The CDR3 DNA follows: TGCAGTGCTAGAGAAAATTCAGCGGGGGGGCGAAAGACCCAGTACTTC. It specifies CSARENSAGGRKTQYF.

This clonotype was counted at least ten times. This chain links TRBV5-8 with TRBJ2-7, with TRBD2 as a possible D gene (5 bases). Per germline, CDR1 SGHTS and CDR2 YDEGEE. The V and J ends lost 5 bases and 5 bases respectively, with 20 bases between them. This CDR3 comprises 15 residues. This CDR3 reads CASSFGVDERDEQYF. In nucleotides, the CDR3 is TGTGCCAGCAGTTTCGGGGTGGACGAAAGAGACGAGCAGTACTTC.

In this sample, this clonotype turned up many times. The chain joins TRBV6-6 to TRBJ2-7; no reliable D call. The germline CDR1 and CDR2 sequences are MNHNY and SVGAGI (reference sequence). The length of the CDR3 is 15 residues. Trimming cost V 0 bases and J 6 bases, with 15 bases left between them. CDR3 amino acids: CASSYSRTSHSEQYF. CDR3 coding DNA: TGTGCCAGCAGTTACTCGAGAACCAGTCACAGCGAGCAGTACTTC.

This clonotype has just a few counts. This sequence joins TRBV2 and TRBJ2-1, with TRBD2 matching over 14 bases. The closer fit of TRBJ2-5 to the DNA end suggests the J call may be wrong. This CDR3 spans 15 amino acids. Germline V CDR1 and CDR2: SNHLY, FYNNEI. The CDR3 region is CASGMGLAGEETQYF. The CDR3 nucleotides are TGTGCCAGCGGGATGGGACTAGCGGGAGAAGAGACCCAGTACTTC.

This clonotype was seen repeatedly, ten times or more. The V gene is TRBV11-3, the J gene TRBJ2-3; the D is unclear. From germline, CDR1 is SGHNT and CDR2 YENEEA. This CDR3 has 14 residues. V lost 1 base and J 2 bases, leaving 7 bases between the germline ends. The CDR3 reads CASSLVSTTDTQYF. The CDR3 DNA sequence: TGTGCCAGCAGCTTAGTCTCGACCACAGATACGCAGTATTTT.

The gene calls are TRBV7-2 and TRBJ1-2, with 10 positions matching TRBD1. The V and J ends lost 5 bases and 0 bases, in that order; junction bases with no gene match: 3. The germline gives CDR1 SGHTA, CDR2 FQGNSA. CDR3 length: 15 amino acids. The CDR3: CASSTGTGANYGYTF. The CDR3 coding sequence is TGTGCCAGCAGCACCGGGACAGGGGCTAACTATGGCTACACCTTC.

This clonotype was counted a few times. The CDR3 is CASSLDRGNTGELFF. CDR3 DNA: TGTGCCAGCAGTTTAGACAGGGGGAACACCGGGGAGCTGTTTTTT. The gene calls are TRBV27 and TRBJ2-2; 8 bases map to TRBD1. This CDR3 comprises 15 residues. Germline V gene sequence: CDR1 MNHEY, CDR2 SMNVEV (reference sequence). The V and J ends lost 2 bases and 1 base, in that order; junction bases with no gene match: 0.

The sample holds many counts of this clonotype. V is TRBV2 and J is TRBJ2-6, with 7 bases matching TRBD1. Germline V gene data show CDR1 as SNHLY and CDR2 as FYNNEI. The CDR3 runs to 18 residues. The V segment lost 6 bases and the J segment 0 bases; nucleotides outside the gene matches: 11. The CDR3 coding sequence is TGTGCCAGCAGACCTATCGGACAGGTACCCTCTGGGGCCAACGTCCTGACTTTC. Its translation is CASRPIGQVPSGANVLTF. Combining the CDR3 with reference TRBV2 and TRBJ2-6 gives the whole variable domain EPEVTQTPSHQVTQMGQEVILRCVPISNHLYFYWYRQILGQKVEFLVSFYNNEISEKSEIFDDQFSVERPDGSNFTLKIRSTKLEDSAMYFCASRPIGQVPSGANVLTFGAGSRLTVL.

This clonotype came up a few times. The genes are TRBV14 and TRBJ1-1, with 8 bases matching TRBD1. This CDR3 has 13 amino acids. V lost 8 bases and J lost 4; bases outside the gene matches: 6. From germline, CDR1 is SGHDN and CDR2 FVKESK. The CDR3 DNA reads TGTGCCAGCGGACCTACAGGGGGCACTGAAGCTTTCTTT. It is translated as CASGPTGGTEAFF.

This clonotype was seen ten or more times. The V gene is TRBV6-1, the J gene TRBJ1-6, with TRBD1 as a possible D gene (5 bases). The CDR3 spans 14 residues. Germline lookup yields CDR1 MNHNS and CDR2 SASEGT. Trimming removed 6 bases at V and 7 bases at J, with 13 bases between. The CDR3 sequence is CASRTGHQNSPLHF. DNA for the CDR3: TGTGCCAGCAGAACGGGGCACCAGAATTCACCCCTCCACTTT.

This clonotype showed up many times. The rearrangement joins TRBV12-3 or TRBV12-4 to TRBJ2-4; D is ambiguous. The V gene lost 10 bases and the J gene lost 14 bases, with 24 bases spanning the gap. The CDR3 extends over 13 amino acids. The CDR3 coding sequence is TGTGCCACCATGCAGCCTGGATCCTTGAAAAAGTACTTC. Its protein product is CATMQPGSLKKYF.

Many counts were recorded for this clonotype. The gene calls are TRBV5-8 and TRBJ2-7, with 8 bases fitting TRBD1. This CDR3 contains 15 residues. J gave up 7 bases and V 5 bases, and 14 bases lay outside the gene matches. CDR1 and CDR2 from the germline V gene are SGHTS and YDEGEE. DNA of the CDR3: TGTGCCAGCAGGAACTTACCCCAGGGGGCGGGGGAGCAGTACTTC. Residues: CASRNLPQGAGEQYF.

This clonotype was found many times. The chain recombines TRBV5-5 with TRBJ2-5; D may correspond to TRBD1 or TRBD2 (5 bases each). Deletions cut 6 bases from V and 4 bases from J, with 19 bases between. The CDR3 is 15 amino acids. The germline gives CDR1 SGHKS, CDR2 YYEKEE (reference sequence). The CDR3 region is CASTPGKGLGETQYF. The CDR3 DNA reads as TGTGCCAGCACCCCCGGGAAGGGGCTTGGAGAGACCCAGTACTTC.